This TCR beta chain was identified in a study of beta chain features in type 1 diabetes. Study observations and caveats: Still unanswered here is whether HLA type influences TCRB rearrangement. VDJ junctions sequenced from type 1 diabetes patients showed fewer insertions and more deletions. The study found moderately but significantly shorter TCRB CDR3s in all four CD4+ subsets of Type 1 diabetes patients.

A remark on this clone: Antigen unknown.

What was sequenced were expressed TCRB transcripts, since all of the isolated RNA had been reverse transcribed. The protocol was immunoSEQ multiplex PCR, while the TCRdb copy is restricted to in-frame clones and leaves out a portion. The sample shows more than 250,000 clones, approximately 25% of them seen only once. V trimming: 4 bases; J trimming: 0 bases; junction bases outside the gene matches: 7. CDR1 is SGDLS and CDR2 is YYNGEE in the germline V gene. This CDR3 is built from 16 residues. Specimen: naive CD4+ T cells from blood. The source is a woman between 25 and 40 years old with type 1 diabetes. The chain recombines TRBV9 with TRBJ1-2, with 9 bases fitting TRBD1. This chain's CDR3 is CASSLGTGPSNYGYTF. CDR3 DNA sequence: TGTGCCAGCAGCCTCGGGACAGGGCCCTCTAACTATGGCTACACCTTC. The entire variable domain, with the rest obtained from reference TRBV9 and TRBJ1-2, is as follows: DSGVTQTPKHLITATGQRVTLRCSPRSGDLSVYWYQQSLDQGLQFLIQYYNGEERAKGNILERFSAQQFPDLHSELNLSSLELGDSALYFCASSLGTGPSNYGYTFGSGTRLTVV.